This TCR beta chain was sequenced for a study of metastatic and nonmetastatic thyroid tumors. The overall study: Repertoire data that came from the blood and tumor or nodule tissue of malignant and benign thyroid patients were compared.

This clone has at least ten counts. Antigen: not known. Study conclusions and caveats: Reports indicated that malignant thyroid tumors showed significantly higher TCR beta diversity than benign nodules did, in blood and tumor.

Every patient underwent thyroid surgery untreated. As processed by the authors: A classifier for distant metastasis in papillary thyroid cancer was constructed using CDR3 differences observed across clinicopathological groups. MiXCR reprocessed the PCR reads for TCRdb. What appears here as the V and J calls and clone size reflects TCRdb's work, not the paper's. In the table there are under 50,000 clones, roughly a fifth of which are singletons. Looked up from germline, CDR1 is SGHRS and CDR2 is YFSETQ. V lost 0 bases to trimming and J lost 6 bases; unmatched junction nucleotides: 7. This CDR3 has 16 residues.

This rearrangement joins TRBV5-1 to TRBJ2-3; 10 bases are shared with TRBD2. Sequenced input: blood. The TCR originated in a male donor with papillary thyroid cancer or a benign thyroid nodule (not recorded which). Some clones in this sample may be carry-over from other donors' samples. CDR3 bases: TGCGCCAGCAGCTTGGTGGCTAGCGGGAGTCTCGATACGCAGTATTTT. Residues: CASSLVASGSLDTQYF.